This record concerns one T cell receptor (beta chain) sequence. TCRdb's table, derived via immunoSEQ multiplex PCR, lists solely in-frame clones and lacks some. The sample shows a few hundred thousand clones, 87% of them seen only once. The germline V gene encodes CDR1 SGHAT and CDR2 FQNNGV. V lost 5 bases, J lost 4 bases, and 13 bases lay in between. The CDR3 consists of 14 residues. The data belong to a study of blood T cell repertoires in COVID-19. Two negative PCRs, clearance, or symptom resolution had been documented for recovered Cohort 3 donors. The receptor comes from a woman aged 25 to 39 who had recovered from COVID-19. Input material: PBMCs or T cells enriched from blood (not recorded which). The V gene is TRBV11-2, the J gene TRBJ2-3; no definite D call. CDR3: CASSPLSWSDTQYF. CDR3 coding DNA: TGTGCCAGCAGCCCCCTATCGTGGTCAGATACGCAGTATTTT.